The 15 T cell receptor beta chains in this list originate from one sample, sequenced in a study of response to subunit inactivated influenza vaccine. TCRdb independently ran MiXCR on the RT-PCR reads; one entry per CDR3 protein. In the table there are 430,000 or so distinct CDR3 sequences, around 9.9% of which are singletons. The sample in question was PBMCs from blood, obtained about 40 days after vaccination. These receptors were obtained from a man over 45 who received an inactivated influenza vaccine.

The chain couples TRBV20-1 to TRBJ2-1; D unclear. Trimming took off 6 bases at V and 6 bases at J, with 21 bases between the two ends. CDR1 is DFQATT and CDR2 is SNEGSKA in the germline V gene (reference sequence). The CDR3 is 15 residues long. The CDR3 loop is CSAPPLGHLGNEQFF. In DNA form, the CDR3 reads TGCAGTGCCCCGCCCCTAGGCCATCTGGGCAATGAGCAGTTCTTC.

This clonotype has just a few counts. V gene TRBV20-1 combines with J gene TRBJ2-7; possibly TRBD1 or TRBD2 for D (5 bases each). The CDR3 length is 15 residues. V lost 2 bases and J 3 bases, leaving 17 bases between the germline ends. The V gene's germline CDR1 is DFQATT and CDR2 SNEGSKA (reference sequence). CDR3 region: CSARQGLFRGYEQYF. CDR3 in DNA: TGCAGTGCTAGACAGGGATTATTTCGGGGCTACGAGCAGTACTTC.

This clonotype was counted a few times. The chain recombines TRBV5-1 with TRBJ1-2; D gene unclear. V lost 4 bases and J 6 bases, leaving 13 bases between the germline ends. Germline CDR1 SGHRS, CDR2 YFSETQ. CDR3 size: 13 residues. CDR3 residues: CASSRDEEDGYTF. The CDR3 nucleotides read TGCGCCAGCAGCCGCGATGAGGAGGATGGCTACACCTTC.

A note on this clonotype: Because the CDR3 is missing its conserved closing phenylalanine or tryptophan, this is likely a read error. The chain uses TRBV5-1 and TRBJ1-6; tentatively, D is TRBD1 (5 bases). CDR3 length: 14 amino acids. V dropped 3 bases and J dropped 9 bases, with 13 bases sitting between them. Germline values: CDR1 SGHRS, CDR2 YFSETQ. This CDR3 is CASSSDRGGSPLHS. Here the CDR3 DNA reads TGCGCCAGCAGCTCCGACAGAGGCGGTTCACCCCTCCACTCT.

This sequence joins TRBV29-1 and TRBJ2-7, with TRBD1 as a possible D gene (5 bases). CDR3 size: 13 residues. V lost 5 bases to trimming and J lost 4 bases, with 15 bases between them. Per germline, CDR1 SQVTM and CDR2 ANQGSEA. The CDR3 spells CSVIRAGKYEQYF. In DNA, the CDR3 is TGCAGCGTTATTAGGGCAGGGAAATACGAGCAGTACTTC.

This clonotype was found once. The chain couples TRBV2 to TRBJ1-2; TRBD1 is a possible D gene (6 bases). Germline V lookup: CDR1 SNHLY, CDR2 FYNNEI. CDR3 size: 11 residues. Trimming stripped 8 bases from V and 8 bases from J, with 12 bases between. The CDR3, as DNA: TGTGCCAGCGGGACAACTGGGGGCTACACCTTC. Amino acid sequence: CASGTTGGYTF. Variable domain in full (rest from reference TRBV2 and TRBJ1-2): EPEVTQTPSHQVTQMGQEVILRCVPISNHLYFYWYRQILGQKVEFLVSFYNNEISEKSEIFDDQFSVERPDGSNFTLKIRSTKLEDSAMYFCASGTTGGYTFGSGTRLTVV.

This clonotype was detected a few times. This chain links TRBV19 with TRBJ2-7, with D possibly matching TRBD1 (6 bases). V was pared by 4 bases and J by 2 bases, with 21 bases between. Germline V gives CDR1 LNHDA, CDR2 SQIVND (reference sequence). The length of the CDR3 is 17 residues. The DNA for the CDR3 is TGTGCCAGTAGTAAGGGTCTCGGGCAGGGGTGGACCTACGAGCAGTACTTC. Amino acid sequence: CASSKGLGQGWTYEQYF.

The V call is TRBV7-9, the J call TRBJ1-4, with D unclear. The V gene lost 1 base and the J gene lost 8 bases, with 8 bases spanning the gap. This CDR3 is built from 13 residues. Germline V gives CDR1 SEHNR, CDR2 FQNEAQ (reference sequence). CDR3 nucleotide sequence: TGTGCCAGCAGCTTAGGCGGCTCCGAAAAACTGTTTTTT. It specifies CASSLGGSEKLFF.

V usage is TRBV20-1 and J usage is TRBJ1-1; 9 bases agree with TRBD1. J gave up 5 bases and V 3 bases, and 4 bases lay outside the gene matches. The CDR3 contains 13 residues. CDR1 and CDR2 (germline): DFQATT, SNEGSKA (reference sequence). The CDR3 is CSARGQGLTEAFF. The CDR3 bases are TGCAGTGCTAGGGGACAGGGTTTGACTGAAGCTTTCTTT.

This clonotype was found a few times. This chain uses TRBV14 with TRBJ2-1, with TRBD2 matching 14 bases. With 5 bases clipped from V and 6 bases from J, the junction kept 27 bases outside the gene matches. This CDR3 is 23 amino acids long. Looked up from germline, CDR1 is SGHDN and CDR2 is FVKESK. CDR3 in amino acids: CASSKKLIRSGTSGSGEGNEQFF. CDR3 sequence (DNA): TGTGCCAGCAGCAAAAAGCTAATTAGGAGTGGGACTAGCGGGAGTGGTGAGGGCAATGAGCAGTTCTTC.

In this sample, this clonotype turned up many times. The V and J genes are TRBV14 and TRBJ2-3, with TRBD1 as a possible D gene (6 bases). Per germline, CDR1 SGHDN and CDR2 FVKESK. This CDR3 is 15 amino acids long. Deletions cut 0 bases from V and 8 bases from J, with 15 bases between. The CDR3 is CASSQDPQGRGTQYF. The CDR3 coding sequence is TGTGCCAGCAGCCAAGACCCACAGGGTCGGGGTACGCAGTATTTT.

In this sample, this clonotype turned up many times. This chain connects TRBV15 to TRBJ2-1, with D possibly being TRBD2 (5 bases). V was clipped by 4 bases and J by 1 base, with 11 bases between them. CDR1 is LNHNV, CDR2 YYDKDF, per germline (reference sequence). The CDR3 length is 15 residues. In nucleotides, the CDR3 is TGTGCCACCAGCACAGCACTAGGGTCCTACAATGAGCAGTTCTTC. Protein sequence: CATSTALGSYNEQFF.

The gene calls are TRBV6-1 and TRBJ2-1; TRBD1 matches 9 bases. CDR3 length equals 15 residues. The germline V gene encodes CDR1 MNHNS and CDR2 SASEGT. V lost 10 bases and J lost 3; bases outside the gene matches: 10. The CDR3 loop reads CATTTGTGYYNEQFF. CDR3 sequence (DNA): TGTGCCACCACAACCGGGACAGGGTACTACAATGAGCAGTTCTTC.

The table lists this clonotype with a few counts. The chain employs TRBV7-3 and TRBJ2-1; D possibly corresponds to TRBD1 (6 bases). Germline V gene lookup returns CDR1 SGHTA and CDR2 FQGTGA. The CDR3 sequence is 13 residues long. V shed 5 bases and J shed 7 bases, with 12 bases lying between them. The CDR3 coding sequence is TGTGCCAGCAGCACGACAGGAGATAATGAGCAGTTCTTC. It specifies CASSTTGDNEQFF. Filled out from reference TRBV7-3 and TRBJ2-1, the complete variable domain reads GAGVSQTPSNKVTEKGKYVELRCDPISGHTALYWYRQSLGQGPEFLIYFQGTGAADDSGLPNDRFFAVRPEGSVSTLKIQRTERGDSAVYLCASSTTGDNEQFFGPGTRLTVL.

This clonotype was picked up many times. The chain joins TRBV18 to TRBJ2-7; 9 nucleotides line up with TRBD1. V lost 2 bases, J lost 4 bases, and 3 bases stayed unmatched. The CDR3 spans 14 residues. The germline V gene has CDR1 KGHSH and CDR2 LQKENI. The chain's CDR3 is CASSPGTGFYEQYF. DNA for the CDR3: TGTGCCAGCTCACCAGGGACAGGGTTTTACGAGCAGTACTTC.